These T cell receptor beta chains were read from a single sample in a study of graft-versus-host responses after intestinal transplantation. Some clones are missing from TCRdb's copy, which holds only in-frame ones; the method was immunoSEQ multiplex PCR. The table shows roughly 80,000 clones, with around nine tenths occurring only once. No antigens are known for them. Sequences were derived from unstimulated CD8+ T cells sorted from spleen or lymph node cells, sampled before transplant. The receptors come from a human donor who was the organ donor for an intestinal transplant. Both conserved end residues are part of each CDR3. The order of the fields is J gene, clone size, D gene, V gene, CDR3 DNA, CDR3 protein. The D gene is left open where the match is weak. Some rows mark clone size as missing; the rest say once, few, many or name a class of expanded clone.

>TRBJ1-1|-|-|TRBV30
TGTGCCTGGGCGACAGTGAACACTGAAGCTTTCTTT
CAWATVNTEAFF
>TRBJ2-5|-|TRBD2|TRBV7-9
TGTGCCAGCAGCTCATTAGCGGGGGGCCCCCAAGAGACCCAGTACTTC
CASSSLAGGPQETQYF
>TRBJ1-5|once|-|TRBV6-5
TGTGCCAGCAGTCTCGACAGTAATCAGCCCCAGCATTTT
CASSLDSNQPQHF
>TRBJ1-1|few|-|TRBV19
TGTGCCAGTAGTATCGACAGCGACACTGAAGCTTTCTTT
CASSIDSDTEAFF
>TRBJ1-5|once|-|TRBV28
TGTGCCAGCCTTGTGGGGGCCCATCAGCCCCAGCATTTT
CASLVGAHQPQHF
>TRBJ2-1|-|-|TRBV7-6
TGTGCCAGCAGCTTAGACGTGGGCCTCGATACATACAATGAGCAGTTCTTC
CASSLDVGLDTYNEQFF
>TRBJ2-1|-|TRBD2|TRBV27
TGTGCCAGCAGTGGGGCACTAGCGATGGATGAGCAGTTCTTC
CASSGALAMDEQFF
>TRBJ2-5|few|-|TRBV18
TGTGCCAGCTCACCCGTACCAGCAGAGACCCAGTACTTC
CASSPVPAETQYF
>TRBJ1-5|once|-|TRBV27
TGTGCCAGCAGTTTATCGGGGAGCAATCAGCCCCAGCATTTT
CASSLSGSNQPQHF
>TRBJ2-5|-|TRBD1|TRBV13
TGTGCCAGCAGCTCCCGGGACAGGGGGTTTAAAGAGACCCAGTACTTC
CASSSRDRGFKETQYF
>TRBJ1-2|-|TRBD1|TRBV7-9
TGTGCCAGCAGCCAGGGACAGGGAGATGGCTACACCTTC
CASSQGQGDGYTF
>TRBJ2-7|-|-|TRBV27
TGTGCCAGCAGTCCCAGTCCCTACGAGCAGTACTTC
CASSPSPYEQYF
>TRBJ2-3|-|-|TRBV18
TGTGCCAGCTCACCAAACCCAGTGGATACGCAGTATTTT
CASSPNPVDTQYF
>TRBJ1-1|-|-|TRBV18
TGTGCCAGCTCACTATCGGGGACATTGAACACTGAAGCTTTCTTT
CASSLSGTLNTEAFF
>TRBJ2-7|-|-|TRBV28
TGTGCCAGCAGTTTAAGGGGCCCTTTTTACGAGCAGTACTTC
CASSLRGPFYEQYF
>TRBJ2-3|-|-|TRBV10-3
TGTGCCATCAGTGAGACCGAAACAGATACGCAGTATTTT
CAISETETDTQYF
>TRBJ2-3|-|-|TRBV11-2
TGTGCCAGCAGCTTAGGCTCTTTCCGACTAGAGGACGGGGATACGCAGTATTTT
CASSLGSFRLEDGDTQYF
>TRBJ2-7|few|-|TRBV28
TGTGCCAGCAGTTTGGGTGTTTTCGAGCAGTACTTC
CASSLGVFEQYF
>TRBJ2-7|-|TRBD1|TRBV4-1
TGCGCCAGCAGCCAGCCAGGGGGCTACTACGAGCAGTACTTC
CASSQPGGYYEQYF
>TRBJ2-1|few|TRBD2|TRBV6-4
TGTGCCAGCAGTGAGCGGGGGGGCTCCTACAATGAGCAGTTCTTC
CASSERGGSYNEQFF
>TRBJ1-4|-|-|TRBV7-6
TGTGCCAGCAGCTCTACTACGGACAGTATCAATGAAAAACTGTTTTTT
CASSSTTDSINEKLFF
>TRBJ2-1|-|TRBD2|TRBV28
TGTGCCAGCAGCTTACGGGGGGGAAACAATGAGCAGTTCTTC
CASSLRGGNNEQFF
>TRBJ2-3|-|TRBD2|TRBV9
TGTGCCAGCAGCGGATCTAGCGGGGGGCCAGATACGCAGTATTTT
CASSGSSGGPDTQYF
>TRBJ2-1|-|TRBD2|TRBV9
TGTGCCAGCAGCGAATACGGGACTAGCGGGGGGGCTCAGTTCTTC
CASSEYGTSGGAQFF
>TRBJ2-3|few|TRBD1|TRBV6-5
TGTGCCAGCAGTGACGGACAGGGGACTGATACGCAGTATTTT
CASSDGQGTDTQYF
>TRBJ2-1|once|-|TRBV19
TGTGCCAGTGCTACCCGGACGGTCAATGAGCAGTTCTTC
CASATRTVNEQFF
>TRBJ1-2|-|-|TRBV4-1
TGCGCCAGCAGCCGCTCCGGGACGGGCGGTGGTGGCTACACCTTC
CASSRSGTGGGGYTF
>TRBJ1-5|few|-|TRBV5-7
TGTGCCAGCAGCTTGGCAGGGGACTATAGCAATCAGCCCCAGCATTTT
CASSLAGDYSNQPQHF
>TRBJ1-2|-|-|TRBV28
TGTGCCAGCAATTTAGGAGCGACAGTGCACTATGGCTACACCTTC
CASNLGATVHYGYTF
>TRBJ2-7|-|TRBD2|TRBV30
TGTGCCTGCGCCGGGACTAGTCCCTACGAGCAGTACTTC
CACAGTSPYEQYF
>TRBJ1-3|few|TRBD1|TRBV19
TGTGCCAGTTCGACAGGGACTGGAAACACCATATATTTT
CASSTGTGNTIYF
>TRBJ2-1|-|TRBD1|TRBV11-2
TGTGCCAGCAGCTTGGGACAGGGATACAATGAGCAGTTCTTC
CASSLGQGYNEQFF
>TRBJ2-3|once|TRBD1|TRBV7-2
TGTGCCAGCAGCCCATCCTCCGGGACAGCCTACACAGATACGCAGTATTTT
CASSPSSGTAYTDTQYF
>TRBJ1-4|-|-|TRBV4-1
TGCGCCAGCAGCCAAGAGGTTCAAGGCCGTGAAAAACTGTTTTTT
CASSQEVQGREKLFF
>TRBJ1-2|-|-|TRBV4-2
TGTGCCAGCAGCCACGCTTGGCAGGTGGGGAATAGTGGCTACACCTTC
CASSHAWQVGNSGYTF
>TRBJ1-1|-|-|TRBV28
TGTGCCAGCTTTGGAACAACGGACATTTGGGGTTGGACTGAAGCTTTCTTT
CASFGTTDIWGWTEAFF
>TRBJ2-1|-|TRBD2|TRBV5-8
TGTGCCAGCAGTTCACTAGCGGGGCCCTCCTACAATGAGCAGTTCTTC
CASSSLAGPSYNEQFF
>TRBJ2-2|-|-|TRBV4-1
TGCGCCAGCAGCGGGATGGGGGACTCACCGAACACCGGGGAGCTGTTTTTT
CASSGMGDSPNTGELFF
>TRBJ2-1|once|-|TRBV19
TGTGCCGCTTCCCCAGGAGGGGACTACAATGAGCAGTTCTTC
CAASPGGDYNEQFF
>TRBJ2-1|-|-|TRBV6-1
TGTGCCAGCAGTGCGGTCGTTTTCAATGAGCAGTTCTTC
CASSAVVFNEQFF
>TRBJ2-7|-|-|TRBV5-6
TGTGCCAGCAGCCCTCGGACAGTCACCTACGAGCAGTACTTC
CASSPRTVTYEQYF
>TRBJ1-1|-|-|TRBV4-1
TGCGCCAGCAGCGCACAGGAAAGGGGCACTGAAGCTTTCTTT
CASSAQERGTEAFF
>TRBJ2-7|once|-|TRBV6-1
TGTGCCAGCATACACCAGGCGGGCGAGCAGTACTTC
CASIHQAGEQYF
>TRBJ2-5|-|-|TRBV5-1
TGCGCCAGCAGTAGTACCCCTGGGGTTTTGGGTGAGCAGTACTTC
CASSSTPGVLGEQYF
>TRBJ2-7|-|-|TRBV5-1
TGCGCCAGCACGCCGGGTGGTTGGACCTACGAGCAGTACTTC
CASTPGGWTYEQYF
>TRBJ1-1|once|-|TRBV6-1
TGTGCCAGCAGTGTAGGTGTAATGAACACTGAAGCTTTCTTT
CASSVGVMNTEAFF
>TRBJ2-1|-|-|TRBV5-5
TGTGCCAGCAGCTTAGGTGACGACCTACTGTCCAATGAGCAGTTCTTC
CASSLGDDLLSNEQFF
>TRBJ1-5|-|-|TRBV4-1
TGCGCCAGCAGCCAAGGGGTCACCGGATTGCAGCCCCAGCATTTT
CASSQGVTGLQPQHF
>TRBJ1-5|-|TRBD1|TRBV30
TGTGCCTGGAGCCCGGGACAGGGTGGCAATCAGCCCCAGCATTTT
CAWSPGQGGNQPQHF
>TRBJ2-1|-|TRBD1|TRBV7-3
TGTGCCAGCAGCTCGTACGGGACAGGGGGTTGGAATGAGCAGTTCTTC
CASSSYGTGGWNEQFF
>TRBJ2-1|once|-|TRBV11-2
TGTGCCAGCAGCCCCCGTGGGATCTACAATGAGCAGTTCTTC
CASSPRGIYNEQFF
>TRBJ1-1|-|-|TRBV2
TGTGCCAGCAAGTGGGGGACTGAAGCTTTCTTT
CASKWGTEAFF
>TRBJ1-5|-|-|TRBV4-1
TGCGCCAGCAGCCGCCATGGATATAGCAATCAGCCCCAGCATTTT
CASSRHGYSNQPQHF